The 7 T cell receptor beta chains given below trace back to one sample, sequenced in a study of Ad26.COV2.S vaccination and SARS-CoV-2 variants. The table came from immunoSEQ multiplex PCR; TCRdb's copy has only in-frame clones and leaves some out. The table records around 320,000 clones, around four fifths of them present only once. Treatment defined: roughly 20 received Ad26.COV2.S at low or high dose, single or two shots; about 5 received placebo; per-sample allocation not given. Samples were taken on day 63 after the first vaccine or placebo injection. The specimen was peripheral blood, collected in a trial of Ad26.COV2.S vaccine versus placebo. All receptors come from a person between 18 and 65 years old who received the Ad26.COV2.S COVID-19 vaccine or a placebo.

V usage is TRBV18 and J usage is TRBJ2-1, with 8 bases that match TRBD2. J gave up 3 bases and V 5 bases, and 12 bases lay outside the gene matches. CDR3 length: 17 residues. From germline, CDR1 is KGHSH and CDR2 LQKENI. CDR3 nucleotide sequence: TGTGCCAGCTCATCGGGGGGGAGGGCAAGGAACTACAATGAGCAGTTCTTC. Protein: CASSSGGRARNYNEQFF. The variable domain in full, completed from reference TRBV18 and TRBJ2-1, reads NAGVMQNPRHLVRRRGQEARLRCSPMKGHSHVYWYRQLPEEGLKFMVYLQKENIIDESGMPKERFSAEFPKEGPSILRIQQVVRGDSAAYFCASSSGGRARNYNEQFFGPGTRLTVL.

This sequence joins TRBV9 and TRBJ2-2, with 8 bases lining up with TRBD1. The CDR3 has 13 residues. Trimming took 5 bases from V and 7 from J; bases not matched to a gene: 4. The V gene's germline CDR1 is SGDLS and CDR2 YYNGEE. CDR3 residues: CASRQQGDGELFF. CDR3 nucleotide sequence: TGTGCCAGCAGACAACAGGGGGACGGGGAGCTGTTTTTT.

The sample holds one count of this clone. J is TRBJ2-7 and V is TRBV7-2, with D possibly called TRBD1 or TRBD2 (5 bases each). CDR1 is SGHTA, CDR2 FQGNSA, per germline. The CDR3 is made up of 13 amino acids. V was clipped by 2 bases and J by 6 bases, with 11 bases between them. CDR3 amino acids: CASSLHRDVEQYF. The CDR3 DNA is TGTGCCAGCAGCTTACATAGGGACGTCGAGCAGTACTTC.

This rearrangement joins TRBV5-1 to TRBJ2-3; no clear D gene. Germline CDR1 reads SGHRS; CDR2 reads YFSETQ. V lost 5 bases and J 1 base, leaving 8 bases between the germline ends. This CDR3 has 13 amino acids. CDR3: CASSVAGTDTQYF. The CDR3 DNA reads TGCGCCAGCAGTGTCGCCGGCACAGATACGCAGTATTTT.

DNA for the CDR3: TGCGCCAGCAGCTTTAAACAGGGGTTGAACACTGAAGCTTTCTTT. Translating gives CASSFKQGLNTEAFF. The V and J genes are TRBV5-1 and TRBJ1-1; TRBD1 matches 7 bases. Germline-derived CDR1 and CDR2 are SGHRS and YFSETQ. Trimming at V came to 2 bases and at J to 0 bases, leaving 4 bases not matched to a gene. This CDR3 is 15 amino acids long. The entire variable domain, with the rest obtained from reference TRBV5-1 and TRBJ1-1, is as follows: KAGVTQTPRYLIKTRGQQVTLSCSPISGHRSVSWYQQTPGQGLQFLFEYFSETQRNKGNFPGRFSGRQFSNSRSEMNVSTLELGDSALYLCASSFKQGLNTEAFFGQGTRLTVV.

The chain carries TRBV6-5 and TRBJ2-1, with TRBD2 identical over 8 bases. The CDR3 runs to 15 residues. Unmatched junction bases numbered 7, after V lost 6 bases and J lost 3 bases. Germline CDR1 and CDR2: MNHEY and SVGAGI. The CDR3 loop is CASSRPGLVYNEQFF. DNA of the CDR3: TGTGCCAGCAGCCGGCCGGGACTAGTCTACAATGAGCAGTTCTTC.

DNA of the CDR3: TGTGCCAGCAGCATGACAGGCGGGGATAATGAAAAACTGTTTTTT. Translating gives CASSMTGGDNEKLFF. V gene TRBV7-6 combines with J gene TRBJ1-4; D possibly corresponds to TRBD1 (6 bases). CDR1 SGHVS and CDR2 FNYEAQ come from the germline V gene. The CDR3 runs to 15 residues. Trimming cost V 5 bases and J 4 bases, with 14 bases left between them.